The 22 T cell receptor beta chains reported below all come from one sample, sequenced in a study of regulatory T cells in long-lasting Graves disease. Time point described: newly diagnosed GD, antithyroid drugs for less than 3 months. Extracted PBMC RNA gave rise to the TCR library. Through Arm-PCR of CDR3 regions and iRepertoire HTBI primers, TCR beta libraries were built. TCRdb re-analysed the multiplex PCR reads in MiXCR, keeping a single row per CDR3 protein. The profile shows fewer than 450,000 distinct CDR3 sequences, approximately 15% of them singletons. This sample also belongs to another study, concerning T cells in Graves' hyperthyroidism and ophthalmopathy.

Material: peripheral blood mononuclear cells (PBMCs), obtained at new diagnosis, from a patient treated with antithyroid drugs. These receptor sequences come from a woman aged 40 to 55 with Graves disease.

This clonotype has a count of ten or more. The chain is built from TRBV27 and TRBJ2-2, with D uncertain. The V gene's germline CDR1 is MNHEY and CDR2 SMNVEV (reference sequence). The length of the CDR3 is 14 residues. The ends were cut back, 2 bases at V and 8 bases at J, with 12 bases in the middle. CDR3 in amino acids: CASSLAPSPGELFF. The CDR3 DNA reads TGTGCCAGCAGTTTAGCCCCGTCGCCGGGGGAGCTGTTTTTT.

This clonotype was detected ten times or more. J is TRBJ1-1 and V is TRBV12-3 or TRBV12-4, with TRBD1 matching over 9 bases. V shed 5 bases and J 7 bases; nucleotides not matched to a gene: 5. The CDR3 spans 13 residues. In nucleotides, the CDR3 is TGTGCCAGCAGTCCTCACAGGGGGCTTGAAGCTTTCTTT. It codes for CASSPHRGLEAFF.

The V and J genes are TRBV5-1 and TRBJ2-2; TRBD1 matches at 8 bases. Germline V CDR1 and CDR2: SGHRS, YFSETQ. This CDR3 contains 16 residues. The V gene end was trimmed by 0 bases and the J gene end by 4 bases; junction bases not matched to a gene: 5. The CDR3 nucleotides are TGCGCCAGCAGCTTGGCGCAGGGGGCAGGCACCGGGGAGCTGTTTTTT. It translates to CASSLAQGAGTGELFF. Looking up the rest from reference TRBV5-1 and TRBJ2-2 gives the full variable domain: KAGVTQTPRYLIKTRGQQVTLSCSPISGHRSVSWYQQTPGQGLQFLFEYFSETQRNKGNFPGRFSGRQFSNSRSEMNVSTLELGDSALYLCASSLAQGAGTGELFFGEGSRLTVL.

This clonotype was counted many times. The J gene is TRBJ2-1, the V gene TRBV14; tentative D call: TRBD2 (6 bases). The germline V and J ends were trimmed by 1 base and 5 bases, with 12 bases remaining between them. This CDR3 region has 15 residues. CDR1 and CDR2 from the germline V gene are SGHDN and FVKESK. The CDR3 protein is CASSQGLAPNNEQFF. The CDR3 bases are TGTGCCAGCAGCCAAGGCCTAGCGCCTAACAATGAGCAGTTCTTC.

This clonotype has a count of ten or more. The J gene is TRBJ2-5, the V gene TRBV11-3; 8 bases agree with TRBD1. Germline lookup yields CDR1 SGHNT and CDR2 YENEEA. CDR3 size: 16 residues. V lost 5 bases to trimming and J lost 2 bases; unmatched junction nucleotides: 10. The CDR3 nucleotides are TGTGCCAGCAGCCCCTGGGACAGGAAAACACAAGAGACCCAGTACTTC. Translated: CASSPWDRKTQETQYF.

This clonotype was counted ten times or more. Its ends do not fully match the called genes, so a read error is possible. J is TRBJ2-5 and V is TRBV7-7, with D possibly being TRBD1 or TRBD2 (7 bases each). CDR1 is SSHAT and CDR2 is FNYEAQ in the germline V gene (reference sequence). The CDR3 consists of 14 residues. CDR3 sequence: CASSLVQGGETQYF. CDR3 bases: TGTGCTAGCAGCTTAGTGCAGGGGGGGGAGACCCAGTACTTC.

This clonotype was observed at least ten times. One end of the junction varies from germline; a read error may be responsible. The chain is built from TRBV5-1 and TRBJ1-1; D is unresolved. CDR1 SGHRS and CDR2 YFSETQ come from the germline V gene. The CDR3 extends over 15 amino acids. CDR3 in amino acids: CASSPRIGRNLEAFF. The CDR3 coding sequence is TGTGCCAGCAGCCCCCGGATTGGACGGAACCTAGAAGCTTTCTTT.

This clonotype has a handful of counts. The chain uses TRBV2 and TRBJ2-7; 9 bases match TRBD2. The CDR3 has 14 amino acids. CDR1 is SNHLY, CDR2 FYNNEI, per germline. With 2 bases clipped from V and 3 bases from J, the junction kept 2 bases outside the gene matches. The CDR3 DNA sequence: TGTGCCAGCAGTGAAAAGACTAGCGGCTACGAGCAGTACTTC. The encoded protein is CASSEKTSGYEQYF.

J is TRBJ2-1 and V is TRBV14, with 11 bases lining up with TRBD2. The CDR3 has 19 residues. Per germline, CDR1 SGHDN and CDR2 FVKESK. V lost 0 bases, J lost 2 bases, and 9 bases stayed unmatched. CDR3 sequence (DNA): TGTGCCAGCAGCCAAGAATCTAGCGGGAGGTACTTTACCTACAATGAGCAGTTCTTC. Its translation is CASSQESSGRYFTYNEQFF.

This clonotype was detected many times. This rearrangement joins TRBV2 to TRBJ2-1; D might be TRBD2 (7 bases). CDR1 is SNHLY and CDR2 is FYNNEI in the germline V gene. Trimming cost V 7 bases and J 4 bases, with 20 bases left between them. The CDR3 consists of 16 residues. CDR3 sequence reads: CASIRPGGTEYNEQFF. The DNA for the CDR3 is TGTGCCAGCATTCGACCGGGGGGCACAGAATACAATGAGCAGTTCTTC.

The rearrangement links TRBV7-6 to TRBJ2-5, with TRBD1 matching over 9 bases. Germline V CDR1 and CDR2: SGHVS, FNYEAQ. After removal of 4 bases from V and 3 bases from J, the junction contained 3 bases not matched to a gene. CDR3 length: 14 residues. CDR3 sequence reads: CASSYRDREETQYF. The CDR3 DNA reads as TGTGCCAGCAGCTACCGGGACAGGGAAGAGACCCAGTACTTC. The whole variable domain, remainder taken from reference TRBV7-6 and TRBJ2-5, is GAGVSQSPRYKVTKRGQDVALRCDPISGHVSLYWYRQALGQGPEFLTYFNYEAQQDKSGLPNDRFSAERPEGSISTLTIQRTEQRDSAMYRCASSYRDREETQYFGPGTRLLVL.

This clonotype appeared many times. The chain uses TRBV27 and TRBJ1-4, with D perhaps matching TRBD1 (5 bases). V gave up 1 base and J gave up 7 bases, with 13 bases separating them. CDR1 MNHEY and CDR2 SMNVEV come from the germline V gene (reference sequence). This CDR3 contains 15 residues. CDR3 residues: CASSLLGGGGEKLFF. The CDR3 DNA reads TGTGCCAGCAGTTTATTGGGGGGTGGAGGTGAAAAACTGTTTTTT.

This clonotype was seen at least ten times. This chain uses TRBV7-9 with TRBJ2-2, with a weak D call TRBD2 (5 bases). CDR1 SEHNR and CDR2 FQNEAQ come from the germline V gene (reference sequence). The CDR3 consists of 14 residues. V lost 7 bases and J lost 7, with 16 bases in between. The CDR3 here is CASTQKLGDGELFF. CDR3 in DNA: TGTGCCAGCACCCAAAAACTCGGGGACGGGGAGCTGTTTTTT.

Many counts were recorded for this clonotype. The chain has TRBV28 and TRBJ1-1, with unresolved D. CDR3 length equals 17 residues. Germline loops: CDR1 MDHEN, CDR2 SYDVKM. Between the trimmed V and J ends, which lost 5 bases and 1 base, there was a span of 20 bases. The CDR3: CASSPPVGAARNTEAFF. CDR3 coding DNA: TGTGCCAGCAGTCCCCCTGTGGGCGCAGCGAGGAACACTGAAGCTTTCTTT.

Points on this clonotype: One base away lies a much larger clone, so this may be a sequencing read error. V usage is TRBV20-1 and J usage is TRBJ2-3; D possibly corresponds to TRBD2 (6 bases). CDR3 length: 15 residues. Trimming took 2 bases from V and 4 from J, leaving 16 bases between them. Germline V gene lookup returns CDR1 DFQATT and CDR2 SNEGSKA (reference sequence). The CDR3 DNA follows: TGCAGTGCTAGAATACCGGGACTGCTCGCAGATACGCAGTATTTT. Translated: CSARIPGLLADTQYF.

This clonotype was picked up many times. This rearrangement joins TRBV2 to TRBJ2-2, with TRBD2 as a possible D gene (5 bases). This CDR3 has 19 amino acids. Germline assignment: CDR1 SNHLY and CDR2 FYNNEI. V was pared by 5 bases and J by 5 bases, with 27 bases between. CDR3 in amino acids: CASSRNVIGGLVGTGELFF. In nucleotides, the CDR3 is TGTGCCAGCAGTAGAAACGTCATAGGAGGCCTAGTAGGGACCGGGGAGCTGTTTTTT.

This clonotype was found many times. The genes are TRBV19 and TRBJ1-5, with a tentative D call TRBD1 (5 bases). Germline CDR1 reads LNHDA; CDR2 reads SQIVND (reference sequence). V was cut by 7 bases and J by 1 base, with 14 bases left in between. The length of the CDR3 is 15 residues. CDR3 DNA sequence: TGTGCCAGTAAGGGGTTGAAGTTGAGCAATCAGCCCCAGCATTTT. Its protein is CASKGLKLSNQPQHF.

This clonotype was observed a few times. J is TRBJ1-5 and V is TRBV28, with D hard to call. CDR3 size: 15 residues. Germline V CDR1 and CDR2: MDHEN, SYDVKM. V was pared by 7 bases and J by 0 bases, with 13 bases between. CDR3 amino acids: CASTDRGGSNQPQHF. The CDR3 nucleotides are TGTGCCAGCACAGATCGAGGAGGTAGCAATCAGCCCCAGCATTTT. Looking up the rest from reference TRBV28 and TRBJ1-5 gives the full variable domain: DVKVTQSSRYLVKRTGEKVFLECVQDMDHENMFWYRQDPGLGLRLIYFSYDVKMKEKGDIPEGYSVSREKKERFSLILESASTNQTSMYLCASTDRGGSNQPQHFGDGTRLSIL.

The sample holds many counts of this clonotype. The CDR3 region has the DNA TGTGCCAGTAGTACCCTAGACAGGGCCTACGAGCAGTACTTC. This encodes CASSTLDRAYEQYF. The chain is built from TRBV19 and TRBJ2-7, with 7 bases matching TRBD1. The CDR3 spans 14 residues. V lost 4 bases, J lost 2 bases, and 5 bases stayed unmatched. CDR1 LNHDA and CDR2 SQIVND come from the germline V gene (reference sequence).

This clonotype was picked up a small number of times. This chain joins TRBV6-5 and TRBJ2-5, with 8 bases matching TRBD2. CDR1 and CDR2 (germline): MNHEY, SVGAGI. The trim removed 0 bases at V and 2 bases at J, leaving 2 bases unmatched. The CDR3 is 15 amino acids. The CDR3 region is CASSYSSGDQETQYF. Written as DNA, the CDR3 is TGTGCCAGCAGTTACTCTAGCGGGGATCAAGAGACCCAGTACTTC.

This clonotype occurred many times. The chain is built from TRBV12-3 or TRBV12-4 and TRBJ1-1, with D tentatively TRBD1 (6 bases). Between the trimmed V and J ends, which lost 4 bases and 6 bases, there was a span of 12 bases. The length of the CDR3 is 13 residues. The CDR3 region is CASSSTGRPEAFF. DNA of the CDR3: TGTGCCAGCAGTTCCACAGGGAGGCCTGAAGCTTTCTTT.

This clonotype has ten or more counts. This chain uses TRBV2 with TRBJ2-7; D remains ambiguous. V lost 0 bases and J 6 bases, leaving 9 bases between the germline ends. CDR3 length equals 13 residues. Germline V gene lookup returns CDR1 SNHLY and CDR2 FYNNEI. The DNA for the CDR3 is TGTGCCAGCAGTGAAGCGCTACAGTCCGAGCAGTACTTC. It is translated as CASSEALQSEQYF. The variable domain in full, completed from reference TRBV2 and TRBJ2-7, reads EPEVTQTPSHQVTQMGQEVILRCVPISNHLYFYWYRQILGQKVEFLVSFYNNEISEKSEIFDDQFSVERPDGSNFTLKIRSTKLEDSAMYFCASSEALQSEQYFGPGTRLTVT.